Listed below are T cell receptor beta chains from one sample, sequenced in a study of response to subunit inactivated influenza vaccine. TCRdb reprocessed the RT-PCR reads via MiXCR and lists one record per CDR3 protein. The sample carries hundreds of thousands of distinct CDR3 sequences, 25% recorded once. This material consisted of CD4+ T cells sorted from PBMCs, taken about 5 days after vaccination. Receptors were obtained from a man in his forties or fifties who received an inactivated influenza vaccine. CDR3s include the opening cysteine and the closing phenylalanine or tryptophan. A D gene is named only where the DNA matches it firmly. Clone size appears in some rows only: once, few, many, or a class for an expanded clone.

CDR3nt | CDR3aa | j_gene | v_gene | abundance | d_gene
TGTGCCAGCACACGGGGACTAGCAGATACGCAGTATTTT | CASTRGLADTQYF | TRBJ2-3 | TRBV7-2 | - | TRBD2
TGCGCCAGCGGACAGGGGGTGCCCTACGAGCAGTACTTC | CASGQGVPYEQYF | TRBJ2-7 | TRBV4-1 | - | TRBD1
TGCAGTGCAAGACAGGGCGGTCAGCCCCAGCATTTT | CSARQGGQPQHF | TRBJ1-5 | TRBV20-1 | many | TRBD1
TGTGCCAGCAGCTTGGGGCAGAATGAAAAACTGTTTTTT | CASSLGQNEKLFF | TRBJ1-4 | TRBV7-3 | - | -
TGTGCCAGCAGTTACGGTCTGGCCGACTTTCGAGGCGAGCAGTACTTC | CASSYGLADFRGEQYF | TRBJ2-7 | TRBV6-2/TRBV6-3 | - | -
TGTGCCAGCAGCTTCGGTCTAGCGGAAGCTTTCTATGGTACAGATACGCAGTATTTT | CASSFGLAEAFYGTDTQYF | TRBJ2-3 | TRBV11-2 | few | TRBD2
TGCAGTGCCCGAGTCAGGGCGAACACTGAAGCTTTCTTT | CSARVRANTEAFF | TRBJ1-1 | TRBV20-1 | - | -
TGTGCCAGCAGTGGGACGGCCTCTCTATCCTACGAGCAGTACTTC | CASSGTASLSYEQYF | TRBJ2-7 | TRBV6-1 | - | -
TGTGCCAGCAGTACGAGGGGGGGTTACGAGCAGTACTTC | CASSTRGGYEQYF | TRBJ2-7 | TRBV12-3/TRBV12-4 | - | -
TGTGCCAGCAGCCGCCGAGGACTAGCGGGAGGGAATGAGCAGTTCTTC | CASSRRGLAGGNEQFF | TRBJ2-1 | TRBV7-2 | - | TRBD2
TGTGCCAGCAGACCCAGCCTGTATAGCAATCAGCCCCAGCATTTT | CASRPSLYSNQPQHF | TRBJ1-5 | TRBV6-2/TRBV6-3 | - | -
TGTGCCAGCAGTCGAGGATCCGGGCGGTTCTTC | CASSRGSGRFF | TRBJ2-1 | TRBV28 | many | -
TGCAGTGCTGGAACGGAAAGCAATCAGCCCCAGCATTTT | CSAGTESNQPQHF | TRBJ1-5 | TRBV20-1 | - | -
TGTGCCAGCAGTTACTCGGCGGGAGGGCCCCGGGGAGGCCAAGCCAAAAACATTCAGTACTTC | CASSYSAGGPRGGQAKNIQYF | TRBJ2-4 | TRBV6-5 | - | TRBD2
TGCAGTGCTTCGACAGGGTCTTATAACCAGCATTTT | CSASTGSYNQHF | TRBJ1-5 | TRBV20-1 | - | TRBD1
TGTGCCAGCAGGGGACTAGCGGGGGGGGCCAATGAGCAGTTCTTC | CASRGLAGGANEQFF | TRBJ2-1 | TRBV12-3/TRBV12-4 | - | TRBD2
TGCGCCAGCAGCCAGACTCTTGCCACAGATACGCAGTATTTT | CASSQTLATDTQYF | TRBJ2-3 | TRBV4-1 | - | -
TGTGCCAGCAGCCAAAGCCCAACAGGGTTGGGGCAGTACTTC | CASSQSPTGLGQYF | TRBJ2-7 | TRBV3-1 | - | -
TGTGCCAGCAGCTTAGGTGGTCAGGGGTTAACAGATACGCAGTATTTT | CASSLGGQGLTDTQYF | TRBJ2-3 | TRBV7-2 | few | -
TGTGCCAGCAGCGATCAAGCGGGAGGGCCCGGAGAGACCCAGTACTTC | CASSDQAGGPGETQYF | TRBJ2-5 | TRBV9 | few | TRBD2
TGTGCCAGCAGCTTTCTTGGGGGAGATGGAAATTCACCCCTCCACTTT | CASSFLGGDGNSPLHF | TRBJ1-6 | TRBV5-5 | many | -
TGTGCCAGCAGCAAACCGGGGCCTCCCAGCACGCAGTATTTT | CASSKPGPPSTQYF | TRBJ2-3 | TRBV7-2 | - | -
TGCGCCAGCAGGACTAGCGGGATTATCTCCTACAATGAGCAGTTCTTC | CASRTSGIISYNEQFF | TRBJ2-1 | TRBV10-2 | - | TRBD2
TGCAGCGTTGCTAGCGGGAGGTGGAAAGAGACCCAGTACTTC | CSVASGRWKETQYF | TRBJ2-5 | TRBV29-1 | - | TRBD2
TGCAGTGCTGCATCAGGGGGCTCGGCGGGTGAGCAGTTCTTC | CSAASGGSAGEQFF | TRBJ2-1 | TRBV20-1 | - | TRBD1
TGCAGTGCTAGAGGGGGCGGAGAAAAACTGTTTTTT | CSARGGGEKLFF | TRBJ1-4 | TRBV20-1 | few | -
TGTGCCATCAGTGAGTCATGGACTAGTCTTTCCACCTACAATGAGCAGTTCTTC | CAISESWTSLSTYNEQFF | TRBJ2-1 | TRBV10-3 | - | TRBD2
TGTGCCACCGGACTAGCGGGTCCCGGGGAGCTGTTTTTT | CATGLAGPGELFF | TRBJ2-2 | TRBV28 | - | TRBD2
TGTGCCAGCAGTTTTCAGGGACTAGTACGCAATGAGCAGTTCTTC | CASSFQGLVRNEQFF | TRBJ2-1 | TRBV12-3/TRBV12-4 | - | TRBD2
TGTGCCAGCAGTTACTCGTACCAGGGGAATCAGCCCCAGCATTTT | CASSYSYQGNQPQHF | TRBJ1-5 | TRBV6-5 | - | -
TGTGCCAGCAGTTTGAACGCTGCCTACGAGCAGTACTTC | CASSLNAAYEQYF | TRBJ2-7 | TRBV28 | few | -
TGTGCCAGCAGCCCACAGGGAGGGAGCAATCAGCCCCAGCATTTT | CASSPQGGSNQPQHF | TRBJ1-5 | TRBV7-9 | few | -
TGTGCCATCAGTGACAGGGAATCGGATTCACCCCTCCACTTT | CAISDRESDSPLHF | TRBJ1-6 | TRBV10-3 | - | -
TGTGCCAGCAGCCTAACCGGGACCGTCACAGATACGCAGTATTTT | CASSLTGTVTDTQYF | TRBJ2-3 | TRBV12-3/TRBV12-4 | many | -
TGCAGCGTTAAGTCCGGGACAGGGACCTACAATGAGCAGTTCTTC | CSVKSGTGTYNEQFF | TRBJ2-1 | TRBV29-1 | few | TRBD1
TGTGCCAGCAGCGTCCTGGGACTAGCGGGAGGTCCCGGGGAGCTGTTTTTT | CASSVLGLAGGPGELFF | TRBJ2-2 | TRBV11-2 | - | TRBD2
TGTGCCAGCTCACCAAGGACAGGGGCAGACTCACCCCTCCACTTT | CASSPRTGADSPLHF | TRBJ1-6 | TRBV18 | - | TRBD1
TGTGCCAGCAGCCAAGATCCCAGTGCATCCTACGAGCAGTACTTC | CASSQDPSASYEQYF | TRBJ2-7 | TRBV4-2 | - | -
TGTGCCATCAGTGAACAGGACTCCTCCTACGAGCAGTACTTC | CAISEQDSSYEQYF | TRBJ2-7 | TRBV10-3 | once | -
TGTGCCAGCAGCATCGCGCCTAGTGTACAGGAGCAGTTCTTC | CASSIAPSVQEQFF | TRBJ2-1 | TRBV7-2 | many | -
TGCGCCAGCAGCTTGGTCGAGACAGGGGGCTTTATGGATACGCAGTATTTT | CASSLVETGGFMDTQYF | TRBJ2-3 | TRBV5-1 | - | TRBD1
TGCAGTGCCCGCTCGTACAATGAAAAACTGTTTTTT | CSARSYNEKLFF | TRBJ1-4 | TRBV20-1 | few | -